The clone carrying this TCR beta chain has a single count. Its specificity is unknown. The sample comes from a study of T cell responses to AZD1222 COVID-19 vaccine. Per germline, CDR1 SGHRS and CDR2 YFSETQ. CDR3 size: 15 residues. The ends lost 3 bases at V and 1 base at J; junction bases unmatched: 4. Sequencing was performed with immunoSEQ multiplex PCR; in TCRdb, only in-frame clones are kept and a portion is missing. Found here are about 100,000 clones, 80% to 90% of them singletons; the top ten hold more than 2%. Findings and caveats of the study: It was only after the peak T cell response that any repertoires were sampled. Vaccine-associated CD4 TCRs spanned spike, dominant at 160-218 and 743-854.

This chain joins TRBV5-1 and TRBJ2-3; 8 bases line up with TRBD2. The sequencing here drew on peripheral blood, taken 28 days after the second AZD1222 dose. The origin of this receptor is an adult who received the AZD1222 COVID-19 vaccine. CDR3: CASSWAGGGTDTQYF. The CDR3 coding sequence is TGCGCCAGCAGCTGGGCGGGAGGAGGCACAGATACGCAGTATTTT.